Described below is a single T cell receptor beta chain sequence and its context. Its binding antigen is unknown. Per-base quality was not reported, and no clone a single base away is much larger than it. The entry originates in a study of T cell changes during pregnancy in multiple sclerosis (dated by TCRdb to about 2019). Broadly, across the study: In women with multiple sclerosis, the researchers looked at how the T cell repertoire shifted as pregnancy progressed.

CDR3 length: 15 amino acids, cysteine to phenylalanine. The DNA shown is the 45-base CDR3, in frame from base 1. CDR1 and CDR2 (MNHEY, SVGAGI) derive from the germline V gene. V has 2 bases trimmed and J has 7 bases trimmed; junction bases matching no gene number 6. Libraries were made using the immunoSEQ multiplex PCR assay. TCRdb took this table from immuneACCESS and kept in-frame rearrangements with V and J called. Such tables lack part of the clones; where checked against another copy, unresolved V genes explain under half of the gap, and the rest is unexplained. Across this sample there are 9,000 to 15,000 clones, with around 94% seen only once. The top ten clones comprise about 0.27% of the sample.

The sequencing here drew on CD4+ T cells from peripheral blood mononuclear cells, taken before pregnancy. The origin of this receptor is a female donor with multiple sclerosis, enrolled in a pregnancy study. The sequence joins TRBV6-5 to TRBJ1-4, and 8 junction bases match TRBD1. At the DNA level, the sequence is TGTGCCAGCAGTTACGCGGCGACAGGGGTTGAAAAACTGTTTTTT. It specifies CASSYAATGVEKLFF.